Listed below are T cell receptor beta chains from one sample, sequenced in a study of blood T cell repertoires in COVID-19. Profiled with immunoSEQ multiplex PCR; TCRdb holds only in-frame clones, not every one. Of under 400,000 clones in the sample, about nine tenths were seen once. The sample taken for sequencing was peripheral blood. These receptors came from a woman aged 30 to 39 with COVID-19, enrolled during active disease. Each CDR3 is given with its conserved first and last residue. A D gene is named only where the DNA matches it firmly. Rows may omit the clone size; those that give it use once, few, many or a size class.

TGTGCCAGCAGTTGGGCGGGTCCCCTGTCTCTGTATGGCTACACCTTC,CASSWAGPLSLYGYTF,-,TRBJ1-2,TRBV27,-
TGCGCCAGCAATACTGGAGAAACTGAAGCTTTCTTT,CASNTGETEAFF,few,TRBJ1-1,TRBV10-2,-
TGTGCCACCGCGGGGGGCCTGGATCAGCCCCAGCATTTT,CATAGGLDQPQHF,once,TRBJ1-5,TRBV15,-
TGTGCCAGTAGTACCTTGACAGGGGGCACTGGAAACACCATATATTTT,CASSTLTGGTGNTIYF,once,TRBJ1-3,TRBV19,TRBD1
TGCGCCAGCAATGACCCGGTCGACACAGATACGCAGTATTTT,CASNDPVDTDTQYF,-,TRBJ2-3,TRBV10-2,-
TGTGCCAGCAGTTTTACGTGGACAGGTGGTGATGGCTACACCTTC,CASSFTWTGGDGYTF,once,TRBJ1-2,TRBV27,TRBD1
TGTGCCAGCAGCCGACAGGGCTATGGCTACACCTTC,CASSRQGYGYTF,-,TRBJ1-2,TRBV7-9,TRBD1
TGTGCCAGCAGCGCTAGACAGGGAAATTCACCCCTCCACTTT,CASSARQGNSPLHF,-,TRBJ1-6,TRBV9,TRBD1
TGTGCCAGCTCACCCACTCGGGACACCGGGGAGCTGTTTTTT,CASSPTRDTGELFF,-,TRBJ2-2,TRBV18,-
TGTGCCAGCAGCTTCCCGGGGGATTCACCCCTCCACTTT,CASSFPGDSPLHF,-,TRBJ1-6,TRBV7-8,-
TGTGCCAGCAGCGAAGGGACAATTAACACTGAAGCTTTCTTT,CASSEGTINTEAFF,-,TRBJ1-1,TRBV9,-
TGTGCCAGCAGTCCTCTTGGCTCACCCCTCCACTTT,CASSPLGSPLHF,-,TRBJ1-6,TRBV6-5,-
TGTGCCAGCAGTGGGAGAAGGCGCGAAAAACTGTTTTTT,CASSGRRREKLFF,-,TRBJ1-4,TRBV2,-
TGTGCCAGCAGCCGGGGGGTCGTGGGAGGGGGCAATCAGCCCCAGCATTTT,CASSRGVVGGGNQPQHF,-,TRBJ1-5,TRBV3-1/TRBV3-2,-
TGTGCCTGGAGTGTACTAGGGGGCGCATGGTTGACAGATACGCAGTATTTT,CAWSVLGGAWLTDTQYF,-,TRBJ2-3,TRBV30,TRBD1
TGTGCCAGTAGTACCCCGGAGGGGGCCAGGGATACGCAGTATTTT,CASSTPEGARDTQYF,-,TRBJ2-3,TRBV19,-
TGTGCCAGCAGCCAAGCGAGGGCCCGGGGCTACACCTTC,CASSQARARGYTF,-,TRBJ1-2,TRBV14,-
TGTGCCAGCTCACCGGGCCGCAAGAACACTGAAGCTTTCTTT,CASSPGRKNTEAFF,-,TRBJ1-1,TRBV18,-
TGTGCCAGTAGTATATGGGGACAGGGGAGCTCCACTGAAGCTTTCTTT,CASSIWGQGSSTEAFF,once,TRBJ1-1,TRBV19,TRBD1
TGCGCCAGCAGCTCCAACAGGGGGCTGGTCACTGAAGCTTTCTTT,CASSSNRGLVTEAFF,-,TRBJ1-1,TRBV4-1,TRBD1
TGTGCCAGCAGCCGGGCACCCTATGGCTACACCTTC,CASSRAPYGYTF,-,TRBJ1-2,TRBV3-1/TRBV3-2,-
TGTGCCAGCAGTGAACGGGGGGACACCGGGGAGCTGTTTTTT,CASSERGDTGELFF,-,TRBJ2-2,TRBV6-4,TRBD2
TGTGCCAGCAGTTTAAAGGGACTCTCCACTGAGCAGTTCTTC,CASSLKGLSTEQFF,-,TRBJ2-1,TRBV28,-
TGTGCCAGTAGTACTCCTGACAGGCTTGGTGGCTACACCTTC,CASSTPDRLGGYTF,-,TRBJ1-2,TRBV19,-
TGTGCCAGCAGCTGGGTGACTGGCTCTGGAAACACCATATATTTT,CASSWVTGSGNTIYF,-,TRBJ1-3,TRBV11-2,-
TGTGCCACCAGCAGAGCGAGAGCCACTAGCGGGGGGAAAGATACGCAGTATTTT,CATSRARATSGGKDTQYF,few,TRBJ2-3,TRBV15,TRBD2
TGTGCCAGCAACCCCGGAGGGGGCGATGGCTACACCTTC,CASNPGGGDGYTF,-,TRBJ1-2,TRBV5-6,TRBD1
TGTGCCACCGGACAGGGGTCCCAAGAGACCCAGTACTTC,CATGQGSQETQYF,few,TRBJ2-5,TRBV24-1,TRBD1
TGCGCCAGCAGCTTGGCCGACTCGAGAACAGATACGCAGTATTTT,CASSLADSRTDTQYF,-,TRBJ2-3,TRBV5-1,-
TGTGCCACCAGTGTGGGAGCCTTTACCAACACTAATGAGCAGTTCTTC,CATSVGAFTNTNEQFF,-,TRBJ2-1,TRBV24-1,-
TGTGCCAGCAGCCAGGGCTTAAATCAGCCCCAGCATTTT,CASSQGLNQPQHF,-,TRBJ1-5,TRBV14,-
TGTGCCAGCAGCCGAAACCAGGGGGCAGGTGATGAAAAACTGTTTTTT,CASSRNQGAGDEKLFF,-,TRBJ1-4,TRBV11-2,TRBD1
TGTGCCAGTAGAAGAGGGGGCGCGGTTGGCTACACCTTC,CASRRGGAVGYTF,-,TRBJ1-2,TRBV19,TRBD1
TGTGCCAGTAGCAATTCAGGGGGTGCCCGCCAGTACGAGCAGTACTTC,CASSNSGGARQYEQYF,once,TRBJ2-7,TRBV19,TRBD1
TGTGCCAGCAGCGCTAGACCCCAAGAGACCCAGTACTTC,CASSARPQETQYF,once,TRBJ2-5,TRBV7-2,-
TGTGCCAGTAGTCGGCGGGGGGGCCTGGAGACCCAGTACTTC,CASSRRGGLETQYF,-,TRBJ2-5,TRBV19,TRBD2
TGTGCCAGCAGAAGGGATTCGGGGAAGGGTGGCTACACCTTC,CASRRDSGKGGYTF,-,TRBJ1-2,TRBV6-6,-